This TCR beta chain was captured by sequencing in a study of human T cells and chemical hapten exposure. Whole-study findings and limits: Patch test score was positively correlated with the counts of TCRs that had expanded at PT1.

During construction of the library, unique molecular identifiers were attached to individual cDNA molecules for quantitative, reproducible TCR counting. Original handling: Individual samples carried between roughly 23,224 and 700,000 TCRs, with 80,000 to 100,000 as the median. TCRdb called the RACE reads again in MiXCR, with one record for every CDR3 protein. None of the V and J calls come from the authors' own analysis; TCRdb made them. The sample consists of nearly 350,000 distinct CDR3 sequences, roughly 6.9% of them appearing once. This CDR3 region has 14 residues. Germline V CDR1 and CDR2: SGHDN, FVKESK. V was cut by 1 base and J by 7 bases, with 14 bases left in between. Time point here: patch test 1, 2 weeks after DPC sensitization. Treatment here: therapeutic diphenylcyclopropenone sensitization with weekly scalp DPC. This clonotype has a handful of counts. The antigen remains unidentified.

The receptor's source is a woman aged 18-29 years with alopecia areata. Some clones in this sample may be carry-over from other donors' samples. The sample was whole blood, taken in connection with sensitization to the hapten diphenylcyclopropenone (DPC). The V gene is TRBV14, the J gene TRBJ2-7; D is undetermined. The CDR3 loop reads CASSQGALPWEQYF. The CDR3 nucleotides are TGTGCCAGCAGCCAAGGAGCACTGCCCTGGGAGCAGTACTTC.